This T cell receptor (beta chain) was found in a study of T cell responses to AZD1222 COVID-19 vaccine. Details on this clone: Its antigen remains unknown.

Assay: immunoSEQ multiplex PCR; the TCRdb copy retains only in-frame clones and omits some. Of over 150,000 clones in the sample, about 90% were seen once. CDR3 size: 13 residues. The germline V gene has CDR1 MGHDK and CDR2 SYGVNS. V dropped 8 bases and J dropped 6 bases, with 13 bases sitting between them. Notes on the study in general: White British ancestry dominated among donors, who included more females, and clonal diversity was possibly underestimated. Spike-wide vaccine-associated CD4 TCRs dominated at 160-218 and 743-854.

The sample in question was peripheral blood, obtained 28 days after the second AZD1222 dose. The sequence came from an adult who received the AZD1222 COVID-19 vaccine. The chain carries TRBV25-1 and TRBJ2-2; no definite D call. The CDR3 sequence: CASAKLLAGELFF. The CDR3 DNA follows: TGTGCCAGCGCCAAGCTGCTGGCCGGGGAGCTGTTTTTT.